Reported below is one T cell receptor beta chain. It was with random hexamers that roughly 0.45 to 1 ug RNA was reverse transcribed. It was immunoSEQ multiplex PCR that amplified TCR beta CDR3 across 54 Vbeta and 13 Jbeta. TCRdb recomputed calls from the immunoSEQ multiplex PCR reads with MiXCR, one row per CDR3 protein. The profile shows about 300,000 distinct CDR3 sequences, approximately 84% of them singletons. Trimming removed 4 bases from V and 5 bases from J; junction bases left unmatched: 15. The V gene's germline CDR1 is KGHDR and CDR2 SFDVKD. The CDR3 runs to 21 residues. This record comes from a study of CD8 T cells in Susac syndrome. Sequencing of TCR beta was carried out in blood CD8+ and CD4+ T cells. The multiple sclerosis controls were treatment-naive patients affected by stable or active relapsing-remitting disease. TEMRA cells underwent FACS enrichment and CD8+ and CD4+ T cells underwent negative isolation.

The sequenced material came from CD8+ T cells from PBMCs. V usage is TRBV24-1 and J usage is TRBJ2-2; 16 bases match TRBD2. This TCR derives from a human donor with multiple sclerosis. The CDR3: CATSDRTTGTSGRAWTGELFF. In nucleotides, the CDR3 is TGTGCCACCAGTGACCGAACTACCGGGACTAGCGGGAGGGCCTGGACCGGGGAGCTGTTTTTT.